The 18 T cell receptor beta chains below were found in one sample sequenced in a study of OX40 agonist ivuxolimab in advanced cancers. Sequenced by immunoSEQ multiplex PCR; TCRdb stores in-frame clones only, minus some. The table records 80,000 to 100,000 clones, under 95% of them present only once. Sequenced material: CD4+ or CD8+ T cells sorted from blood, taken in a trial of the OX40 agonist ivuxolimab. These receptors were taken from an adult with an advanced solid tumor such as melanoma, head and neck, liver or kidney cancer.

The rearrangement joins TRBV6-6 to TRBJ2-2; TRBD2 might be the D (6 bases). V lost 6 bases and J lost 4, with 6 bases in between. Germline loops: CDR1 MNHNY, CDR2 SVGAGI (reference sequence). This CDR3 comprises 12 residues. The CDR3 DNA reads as TGTGCCAGCAGGACTAGCACCGGGGAGCTGTTTTTT. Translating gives CASRTSTGELFF.

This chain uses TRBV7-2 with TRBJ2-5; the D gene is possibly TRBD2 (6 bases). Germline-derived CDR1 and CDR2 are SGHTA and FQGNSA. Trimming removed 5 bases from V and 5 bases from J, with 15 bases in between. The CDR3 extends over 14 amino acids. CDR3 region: CASSQKAGRETQYF. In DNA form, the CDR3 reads TGTGCCAGCAGCCAGAAGGCGGGGCGGGAGACCCAGTACTTC.

The CDR3 sequence is CASSFGRAGGSDTQYF. The DNA of the CDR3 is TGCGCCAGCAGCTTTGGTCGGGCGGGCGGGTCAGATACGCAGTATTTT. This chain joins TRBV5-1 and TRBJ2-3; possible D gene TRBD2, 5 bases. V lost 2 bases to trimming and J lost 4 bases, with 17 bases between them. The CDR3 has 16 amino acids. Germline CDR1 is SGHRS and CDR2 is YFSETQ.

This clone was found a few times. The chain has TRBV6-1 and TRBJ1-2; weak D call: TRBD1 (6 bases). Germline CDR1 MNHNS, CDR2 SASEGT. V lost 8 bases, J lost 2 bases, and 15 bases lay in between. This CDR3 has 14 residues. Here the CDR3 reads CASYPGTRNYGYTF. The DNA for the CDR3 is TGTGCCAGCTACCCCGGGACAAGGAACTATGGCTACACCTTC.

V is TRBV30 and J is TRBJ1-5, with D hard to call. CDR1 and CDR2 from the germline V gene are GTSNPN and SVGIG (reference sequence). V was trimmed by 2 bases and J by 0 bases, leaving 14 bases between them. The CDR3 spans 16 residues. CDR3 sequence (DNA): TGTGCCTGGAGTAGGCAGGCGCAGTCTAGCAATCAGCCCCAGCATTTT. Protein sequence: CAWSRQAQSSNQPQHF.

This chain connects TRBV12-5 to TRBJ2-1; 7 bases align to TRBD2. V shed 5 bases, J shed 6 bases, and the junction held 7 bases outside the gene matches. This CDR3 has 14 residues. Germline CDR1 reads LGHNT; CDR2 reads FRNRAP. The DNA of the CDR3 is TGTGCTAGTGGTCGCTCTAGCGGCTTCAATGAGCAGTTCTTC. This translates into CASGRSSGFNEQFF.

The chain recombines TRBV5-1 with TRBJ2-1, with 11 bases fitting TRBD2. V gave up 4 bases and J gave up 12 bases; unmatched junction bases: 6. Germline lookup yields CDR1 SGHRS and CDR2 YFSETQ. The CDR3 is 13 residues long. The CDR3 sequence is CASSLPGTSGQFF. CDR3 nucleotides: TGCGCCAGCAGCCTACCCGGGACTAGCGGGCAGTTCTTC.

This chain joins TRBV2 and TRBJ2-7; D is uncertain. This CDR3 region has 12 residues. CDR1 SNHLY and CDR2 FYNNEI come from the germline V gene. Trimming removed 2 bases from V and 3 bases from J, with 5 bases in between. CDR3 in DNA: TGTGCCAGCAGTGAATTCAGCTACGAGCAGTACTTC. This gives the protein CASSEFSYEQYF.

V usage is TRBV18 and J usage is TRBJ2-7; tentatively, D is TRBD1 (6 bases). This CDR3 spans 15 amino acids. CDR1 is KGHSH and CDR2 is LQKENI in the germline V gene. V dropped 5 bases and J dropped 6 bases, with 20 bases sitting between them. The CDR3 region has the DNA TGTGCCAGCTCAAACCGGGACAACGCCTGGAGCGAGCAGTACTTC. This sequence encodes CASSNRDNAWSEQYF.

The CDR3 nucleotides are TGTGCCAGCAGGAAGCCTGCAACTAATGAAAAACTGTTTTTT. Translating it yields CASRKPATNEKLFF. The chain has TRBV28 and TRBJ1-4, with unresolved D. V was clipped by 6 bases and J by 0 bases, with 8 bases between them. CDR3 length equals 14 residues. CDR1 and CDR2 (germline): MDHEN, SYDVKM.

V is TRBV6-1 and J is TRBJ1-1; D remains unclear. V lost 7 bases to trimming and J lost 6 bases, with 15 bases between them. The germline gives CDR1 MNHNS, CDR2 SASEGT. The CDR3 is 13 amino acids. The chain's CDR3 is CASKLSQGAEAFF. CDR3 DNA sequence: TGTGCCAGCAAATTGTCCCAAGGCGCTGAAGCTTTCTTT.

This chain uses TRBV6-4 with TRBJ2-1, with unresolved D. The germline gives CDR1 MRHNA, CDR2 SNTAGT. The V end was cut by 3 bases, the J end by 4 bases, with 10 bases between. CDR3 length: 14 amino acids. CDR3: CASSENPGYNEQFF. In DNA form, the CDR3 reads TGTGCCAGCAGTGAAAACCCAGGATACAATGAGCAGTTCTTC.

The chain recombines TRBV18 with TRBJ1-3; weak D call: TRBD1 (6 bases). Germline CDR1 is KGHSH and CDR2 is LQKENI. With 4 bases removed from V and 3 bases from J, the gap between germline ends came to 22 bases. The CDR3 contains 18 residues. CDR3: CASSRGFGGRTDGNTIYF. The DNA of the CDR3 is TGTGCCAGCTCACGCGGCTTCGGGGGGCGCACAGATGGAAACACCATATATTTT.

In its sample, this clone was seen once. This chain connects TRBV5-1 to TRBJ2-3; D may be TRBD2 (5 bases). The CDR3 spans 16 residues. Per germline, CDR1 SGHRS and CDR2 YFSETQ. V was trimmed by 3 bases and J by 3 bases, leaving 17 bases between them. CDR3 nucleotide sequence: TGCGCCAGCAGCTACCCCCTCGGGATCGGGACAGATACGCAGTATTTT. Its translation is CASSYPLGIGTDTQYF.

CDR3 nucleotides: TGTGCCAGTAGTTTAGGAGGGCCGTACAATGAGCAGTTCTTC. This sequence encodes CASSLGGPYNEQFF. The V and J genes are TRBV19 and TRBJ2-1, with D maybe TRBD2 (6 bases). The CDR3 has 14 amino acids. The germline gives CDR1 LNHDA, CDR2 SQIVND (reference sequence). The V gene lost 5 bases and the J gene lost 4 bases, with 12 bases spanning the gap.

CDR3 DNA: TGCGCCAGCAGCCCAGGGACTGATAGCAATCAGCCCCAGCATTTT. Protein sequence: CASSPGTDSNQPQHF. V usage is TRBV5-1 and J usage is TRBJ1-5; a weak D match, TRBD1 (5 bases). Trimming removed 4 bases at V and 0 bases at J, with 11 bases between. The CDR3 has 15 residues. Germline V gene sequence: CDR1 SGHRS, CDR2 YFSETQ.

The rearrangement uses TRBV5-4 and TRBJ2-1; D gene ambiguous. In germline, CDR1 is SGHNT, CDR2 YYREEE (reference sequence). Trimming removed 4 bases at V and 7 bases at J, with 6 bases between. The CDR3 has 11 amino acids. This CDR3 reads CASSKANEQFF. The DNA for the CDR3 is TGTGCCAGCAGCAAAGCTAATGAGCAGTTCTTC.

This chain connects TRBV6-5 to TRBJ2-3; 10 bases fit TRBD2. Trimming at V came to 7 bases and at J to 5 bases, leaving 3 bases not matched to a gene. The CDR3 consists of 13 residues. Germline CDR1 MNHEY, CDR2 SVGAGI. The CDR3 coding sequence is TGTGCCAGCACCAGACTAGCGGGAGATACGCAGTATTTT. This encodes CASTRLAGDTQYF.